The 5 T cell receptor beta chains reported below all come from one sample, sequenced in a study of blood T cells in healthy people across ages (dated by TCRdb to between 2015 and 2016). The receptor library was made with 5' RACE. The sequencer listed for this sample is Illumina HiSeq 2500. A second PCR of about 7 to 12 cycles was run with a J-beta primer mix and a sample-barcoded 5' primer. TCRdb ran its own pipeline on the public reads, namely fastp trimming at Q25 and MiXCR clone calling, and kept in-frame beta chains. Identical CDR3 protein sequences are pooled into one entry, listed with their most common genes and DNA. The sample includes hundreds of thousands of distinct CDR3 sequences, with around 54% observed a single time. 30% to 40% of the sample comes from the top ten. Sequencing used blood. The receptor set was obtained from a man in his sixties in good health.

The chain combines TRBV3-1 with TRBJ2-5; tentative D call: TRBD2 (5 bases). The DNA end is a closer match to TRBJ2-7, so the J assignment may be wrong. The CDR3 consists of 13 residues. Germline V gene lookup returns CDR1 LGHDT and CDR2 YNNKEL (reference sequence). The CDR3 bases are TGTGCCAGCAGCCACAGCCGGGGAGACGAGCAGTACTTC. The encoded protein is CASSHSRGDEQYF.

The V gene is TRBV21-1, the J gene TRBJ2-2; the table names TRBD1, a call not compared with the DNA. TRBV21-1 is given as a pseudogene. There are 15 residues in the CDR3. This CDR3 is CASSRRDTQTGELFF. CDR3 sequence (DNA): TGTGCCAGCAGCAGGCGGGACACCCAAACCGGGGAGCTGTTTTTT.

The chain links TRBV5-1 to TRBJ1-1, with 12 bases fitting TRBD1. The V segment lost 0 bases and the J segment 0 bases; nucleotides outside the gene matches: 3. The CDR3 is 17 amino acids. Germline V gives CDR1 SGHRS, CDR2 YFSETQ. The CDR3 region has the DNA TGCGCCAGCAGCTTGGCTGGGACAGGGGGCTTGAACACTGAAGCTTTCTTT. This codes for CASSLAGTGGLNTEAFF.

In this sample, this clonotype turned up a few times. This rearrangement joins TRBV29-1 to TRBJ2-5, with 9 bases identical to TRBD1. The CDR3 contains 13 residues. Germline CDR1 SQVTM, CDR2 ANQGSEA. The V and J ends lost 3 bases and 5 bases, in that order; junction bases with no gene match: 4. CDR3 DNA sequence: TGCAGCGTTGATAGGACAGGGGCGGAGACCCAGTACTTC. Translating it yields CSVDRTGAETQYF.

The V call is TRBV6-5, the J call TRBJ1-2; D not certain. There are 16 residues in the CDR3. Trimming pared 2 bases from V and 4 bases from J, leaving 17 bases between. Germline V lookup: CDR1 MNHEY, CDR2 SVGAGI. CDR3 loop: CASSYGGSALVYGYTF. DNA for the CDR3: TGTGCCAGCAGTTACGGCGGCAGCGCCCTCGTCTATGGCTACACCTTC.